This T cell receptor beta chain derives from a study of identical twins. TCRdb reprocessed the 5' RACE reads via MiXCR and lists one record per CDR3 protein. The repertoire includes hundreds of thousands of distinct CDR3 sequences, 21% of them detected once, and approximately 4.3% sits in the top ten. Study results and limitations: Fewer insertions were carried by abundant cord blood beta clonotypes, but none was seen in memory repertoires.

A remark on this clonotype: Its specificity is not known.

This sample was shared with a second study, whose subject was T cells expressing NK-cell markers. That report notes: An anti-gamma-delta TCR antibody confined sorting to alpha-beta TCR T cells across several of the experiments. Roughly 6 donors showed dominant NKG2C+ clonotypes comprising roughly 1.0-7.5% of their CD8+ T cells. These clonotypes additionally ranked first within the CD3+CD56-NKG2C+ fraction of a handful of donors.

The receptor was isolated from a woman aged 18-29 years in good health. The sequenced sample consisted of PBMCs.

This CDR3 reads CASSSGDLYTGELFF. CDR3 nucleotide sequence: TGTGCCAGCAGCTCGGGGGACTTATACACCGGGGAGCTGTTTTTT. The rearrangement links TRBV7-2 to TRBJ2-2, with D possibly matching TRBD2 (6 bases). V lost 4 bases to trimming and J lost 3 bases, with 12 bases between them. In germline, CDR1 is SGHTA, CDR2 FQGNSA. The CDR3 is made up of 15 amino acids.